A selection of T cell receptor beta chains follows, all from one sample in a study of early T cells in non-severe SARS-CoV-2 infection. TCRdb used MiXCR to reprocess the 5' RACE reads, holding one entry per CDR3 protein. The table lists about 49,000 distinct CDR3 sequences, over 9.5% of them singletons. Sequenced input: whole blood. The receptors derive from an adult who was a healthcare worker with PCR-confirmed SARS-CoV-2 infection or an uninfected control (not recorded which). CDR3s include the opening cysteine and the closing phenylalanine or tryptophan. The order of the fields is J gene, D gene, V gene, clone size, CDR3 DNA, CDR3 protein. D genes are given only for firm matches. Not every row has a clone size; where given, it reads once, few, many or a size class.

>TRBJ2-3|TRBD2|TRBV28|NA
TGTGCCAGCAGCGGGGGGTTCACAGATACGCAGTATTTT
CASSGGFTDTQYF
>TRBJ1-6|NA|TRBV6-5|few
TGTGCCAGCAGTTACTCGTTTATGGATAATTCACCCCTCCACTTT
CASSYSFMDNSPLHF
>TRBJ1-1|NA|TRBV7-9|many
TGTGCCAGCAGCCTACAGGCAGGTGGAGGTTTCTTT
CASSLQAGGGFF
>TRBJ1-5|NA|TRBV7-2|NA
TGTGCCAGCAGCGTACAGGGCTATCAGCCCCAGCATTTT
CASSVQGYQPQHF
>TRBJ1-1|NA|TRBV2|few
TGTGCCAGCAGTGTCCCAGCAGGGAACACTGAAGCTTTCTTT
CASSVPAGNTEAFF
>TRBJ2-7|NA|TRBV29-1|many
TGCAGCGTTGTCTTGGGCGACCCCCTATACGGGCAGTACTTC
CSVVLGDPLYGQYF
>TRBJ2-1|NA|TRBV21-1|NA
TGTGCCAGCAGCAACCGGGACAGGGGCTCCTACAATGAGCAGTTCTTC
CASSNRDRGSYNEQFF
>TRBJ2-1|TRBD1|TRBV4-3|few
TGCGCCAGCAGCCAAGAATTTGACAGGGGGCCCTACAATGAGCAGTTCTTC
CASSQEFDRGPYNEQFF
>TRBJ1-5|TRBD1|TRBV19|few
TGTGCCAGTAGATGGGGGACAGGGCATCAGCCCCAGCATTTT
CASRWGTGHQPQHF
>TRBJ2-7|NA|TRBV29-1|NA
TGCAGCGTTCCGCTTGACGGCTACGAGCAGTACTTC
CSVPLDGYEQYF
>TRBJ2-7|TRBD2|TRBV9|NA
TGTGCCAGCAGCGTAGACCCTACTAGCGGGACTCTCTACGAGCAGTACTTC
CASSVDPTSGTLYEQYF
>TRBJ1-6|NA|TRBV28|NA
TGTGCCAGCAGTATCAGGGCACCCCTCCACTTT
CASSIRAPLHF
>TRBJ1-2|NA|TRBV25-1|many
TGTGCCAGCAGTGATCATGGGGGGCCTGGCTACACCTTC
CASSDHGGPGYTF
>TRBJ2-1|NA|TRBV27|many
TGTGCCAGCAGTACCCCGGGCGGGGGCCCCTACAATGAGCAGTTCTTC
CASSTPGGGPYNEQFF
>TRBJ2-7|NA|TRBV7-2|many
TGTGCCAGCAGCTTAGGCGGGTTCGGGCACGAGCAGTACTTC
CASSLGGFGHEQYF
>TRBJ2-1|TRBD1|TRBV18|few
TGTGCCAGCTCACCGGGACAGGGCATCTACAATGAGCAGTTCTTC
CASSPGQGIYNEQFF
>TRBJ1-1|TRBD1|TRBV6-5|many
TGTGCCAGCAGGACAGGGGACACTGAAGCTTTCTTT
CASRTGDTEAFF
>TRBJ1-6|NA|TRBV4-1|many
TGCGCCAGCAGCCAAGATCCAGGAAGGAGAGGATCACCCCTCCACTTT
CASSQDPGRRGSPLHF
>TRBJ2-7|NA|TRBV7-6|NA
TGTGCCAGCAGCTTAGGGACTGCTACGGGCGAGCAGTACTTC
CASSLGTATGEQYF
>TRBJ2-2|TRBD2|TRBV28|many
TGTGCCAGCAGTTTGCGGGAGGGGGACGCCGGGGAGCTGTTTTTT
CASSLREGDAGELFF
>TRBJ2-1|TRBD2|TRBV18|few
TGTGCCAGCTCACCACTAGCGGGGGCCTCCTCCTACAATGAGCAGTTCTTC
CASSPLAGASSYNEQFF
>TRBJ2-1|TRBD1|TRBV4-3|NA
TGCGCCAGCAGCCAAGCCTACCGGGACAGAGTACAGGGGCAGTTCTTC
CASSQAYRDRVQGQFF
>TRBJ1-5|NA|TRBV27|many
TGTGCCAGCAGTCCAAGGGGCCAGGGGCCTAGCAATCAGCCCCAGCATTTT
CASSPRGQGPSNQPQHF
>TRBJ2-2|NA|TRBV3-1|many
TGTGCCAGCAGCCCTTGGCCGGCAGGGTCTCCCGGGGAGCTGTTTTTT
CASSPWPAGSPGELFF
>TRBJ1-1|NA|TRBV11-3|NA
TGTGCCAGCAGCTTTCGACCGGGGGGCGATAACACTGAAGCTTTCTTT
CASSFRPGGDNTEAFF
>TRBJ1-1|TRBD1|TRBV6-1|many
TGTGCCAGCAGTGATGGGACAGGGCCCAACACTGAAGCTTTCTTT
CASSDGTGPNTEAFF
>TRBJ2-1|TRBD2|TRBV4-1|many
TGCGCCAGCAGCCAGGTAGCGGGAGGGTACAATGAGCAGTTCTTC
CASSQVAGGYNEQFF
>TRBJ1-5|NA|TRBV6-2/TRBV6-3|many
TGTGCCAGCAGTTACTCCACCATCAGAAATCATAAGGAGCCCCAGCATTTT
CASSYSTIRNHKEPQHF
>TRBJ1-1|TRBD1|TRBV5-1|NA
TGCGCCAGCACGCCAGGGACAGCACTGAACACTGAAGCTTTCTTT
CASTPGTALNTEAFF
>TRBJ2-1|NA|TRBV6-4|NA
TGTGCCAGCAGTGACCACGACAGGAGTACCTACAATGAGCAGTTCTTC
CASSDHDRSTYNEQFF
>TRBJ1-1|NA|TRBV4-3|few
TGCGCCAGCAGCCAAAGTCCAGGGGCAGGCACTGAAGCTTTCTTT
CASSQSPGAGTEAFF
>TRBJ2-1|TRBD2|TRBV6-2/TRBV6-3|many
TGTGCCACTAAGTCCGGGACTAGCAATGAGCAGTTCTTC
CATKSGTSNEQFF
>TRBJ2-7|NA|TRBV6-6|many
TGTGCCAGCAGCCGAAAAGGGGCTACCTACGAGCAGTACTTC
CASSRKGATYEQYF
>TRBJ1-2|NA|TRBV20-1|few
TGCAGTGCTAGAGACCCGGTCCGGGACTATGGCTACACCTTC
CSARDPVRDYGYTF
>TRBJ2-4|NA|TRBV12-3/TRBV12-4|many
TGTGCCAGCAGCCAAGGGGCCAAAAACATTCAGTACTTC
CASSQGAKNIQYF
>TRBJ1-2|NA|TRBV29-1|NA
TGCAGCGTTGACCCCCCGGTGGATGGCTACACCTTC
CSVDPPVDGYTF
>TRBJ1-2|NA|TRBV20-1|many
TGCAGTGATAACAGGGCGTCGGCCTATGGCTACACCTTC
CSDNRASAYGYTF
>TRBJ1-1|NA|TRBV6-2/TRBV6-3|NA
TGTGCCAGCAGTTGGGGCGGGGGATACACTGAAGCTTTCTTT
CASSWGGGYTEAFF
>TRBJ2-1|TRBD2|TRBV7-2|few
TGTGCCTGTAGCGGGAGCTCCTACAATGAGCAGTTCTTC
CACSGSSYNEQFF
>TRBJ2-3|NA|TRBV7-8|many
TGTGCCAGCAGCTACCCCCGTCTCGGGCGCCAGCGCACAGATACGCAGTATTTT
CASSYPRLGRQRTDTQYF
>TRBJ1-2|TRBD1|TRBV29-1|NA
TGCAGCGTTTCAGGGCACAGGGGGCCGAATGGCTACACCTTC
CSVSGHRGPNGYTF
>TRBJ2-4|TRBD2|TRBV4-3|NA
TGCGCCAGCAGCCAAGATAGCGGGAGATCTGGTCCCCCCCGCAAAAACATTCAGTACTTC
CASSQDSGRSGPPRKNIQYF
>TRBJ1-1|NA|TRBV7-2|few
TGTGCCAGCAGCTTAGCGGGGCCTGAAGCTTTCTTT
CASSLAGPEAFF
>TRBJ2-5|NA|TRBV4-3|NA
TGCGCCAGCAGCCAAGATCCCCCACCACGAGAGACCCAGTACTTC
CASSQDPPPRETQYF
>TRBJ1-6|NA|TRBV18|NA
TGTGCCAGCTCACCTCTGGACCGAAACTCACCCCTCCACTTT
CASSPLDRNSPLHF
>TRBJ1-3|NA|TRBV7-6|many
TGTGCCAGCAGCCCCCTCCTCCTTACCCCTGGAAACACCATATATTTT
CASSPLLLTPGNTIYF
>TRBJ2-7|NA|TRBV28|NA
TGTGCCAGCCCTAACTACGAGCAGTACTTC
CASPNYEQYF
>TRBJ1-2|NA|TRBV7-3|many
TGTGCCAGCAGCTCGGACAGCGGATCCTATGGCTACACCTTC
CASSSDSGSYGYTF
>TRBJ1-6|TRBD1|TRBV5-1|many
TGCGCCAGCAGCTTAAACAGGGGGCAGGGTTCACCCCTCCACTTT
CASSLNRGQGSPLHF
>TRBJ1-1|TRBD1|TRBV6-2/TRBV6-3|many
TGTGCCAGCAGTTACGGGGGACAGTCTGAAGCTTTCTTT
CASSYGGQSEAFF
>TRBJ2-1|TRBD2|TRBV4-3|NA
TGCGCCAGCAGCCAAGATCGCGGGAGAGGGCACAATGAGCAGTTCTTC
CASSQDRGRGHNEQFF
>TRBJ2-1|NA|TRBV7-2|few
TGTGCCAGCAGCACCGGACCCCACAATGAGCAGTTCTTC
CASSTGPHNEQFF